This passage covers 17 T cell receptor beta chains from one sample sequenced in a study of cytomegalovirus exposure and HLA in healthy donors. PCR was performed using 60 Vbeta and 13 Jbeta primers. Here immunoSEQ multiplex PCR was the method, and the copy in TCRdb shows in-frame clones only, minus some. The sample yields approximately 76,000 clones, around 80% seen once. Specimen: PBMCs. Receptors were obtained from a man aged 30-40 years in good health and CMV-seronegative.

There are a few counts of this clone. The J gene is TRBJ1-5, the V gene TRBV6-5; the match to TRBD1 covers 8 bases. With 6 bases clipped from V and 5 bases from J, the junction kept 6 bases outside the gene matches. The CDR3 is 14 residues long. Per the germline V gene, CDR1 is MNHEY and CDR2 is SVGAGI. The CDR3 nucleotides are TGTGCCAGCAGCCGAACAGGGGGTTATCAGCCCCAGCATTTT. This codes for CASSRTGGYQPQHF.

This chain connects TRBV10-3 to TRBJ1-2, with D maybe TRBD1 (5 bases). Germline CDR1 is ENHRY and CDR2 is SYGVKD. The V end was cut by 3 bases, the J end by 8 bases, with 10 bases between. CDR3 length: 12 residues. This chain's CDR3 is CAISERGEGYTF. CDR3 DNA: TGTGCCATCAGTGAACGGGGGGAGGGCTACACCTTC.

CDR3 sequence (DNA): TGCAGCGTTGAAGATGGGGGGTACTCTGGCTACACCTTC. Protein product: CSVEDGGYSGYTF. J is TRBJ1-2 and V is TRBV29-1; a possible D gene is TRBD1 (5 bases). Germline-derived CDR1 and CDR2 are SQVTM and ANQGSEA. Trimming stripped 0 bases from V and 7 bases from J, with 12 bases between. This CDR3 region has 13 residues.

This sequence joins TRBV2 and TRBJ2-5; D is possibly TRBD2 (6 bases). Per germline, CDR1 SNHLY and CDR2 FYNNEI. Trimming shortened V by 8 bases and J by 5 bases, and 15 bases separated the two germline ends. The CDR3 extends over 13 amino acids. CDR3 residues: CASRDSVLETQYF. The CDR3, as DNA: TGTGCCAGCCGGGACTCCGTACTGGAGACCCAGTACTTC.

This CDR3 reads CASSLFPGLETQYF. The CDR3, as DNA: TGTGCCAGCAGTTTATTTCCAGGGTTGGAGACCCAGTACTTC. The chain carries TRBV28 and TRBJ2-5; possibly TRBD1 for D (5 bases). Trimming shortened V by 1 base and J by 5 bases, and 11 bases separated the two germline ends. Germline V lookup: CDR1 MDHEN, CDR2 SYDVKM. The CDR3 sequence is 14 residues long.

The chain recombines TRBV27 with TRBJ1-4; TRBD1 agrees at 7 bases. The V gene end was trimmed by 10 bases and the J gene end by 0 bases; junction bases not matched to a gene: 11. Per the germline V gene, CDR1 is MNHEY and CDR2 is SMNVEV (reference sequence). The CDR3 loop spans 16 amino acids. This chain's CDR3 is CATRRDSHATNEKLFF. CDR3 in DNA: TGTGCCACCCGTCGGGACAGCCATGCAACTAATGAAAAACTGTTTTTT.

About this clone itself: Compared with germline, one end of the junction differs, possibly owing to a read error. This sequence joins TRBV29-1 and TRBJ1-2; weak D call: TRBD1 (5 bases). The CDR3 consists of 15 residues. Germline loops: CDR1 SQVTM, CDR2 ANQGSEA. The CDR3 here is CSVEGRDRTNYGYPF. For the CDR3, the DNA is TGCAGCGTTGAAGGTCGGGACCGGACTAACTATGGCTACCCCTTC.

The chain couples TRBV6-1 to TRBJ2-7; a possible D gene is TRBD2 (6 bases). V gave up 7 bases and J gave up 0 bases, with 13 bases separating them. Germline V lookup: CDR1 MNHNS, CDR2 SASEGT. CDR3 size: 14 residues. The DNA of the CDR3 is TGTGCCAGCATTAGGGAAGCGGGCTCCTACGAGCAGTACTTC. Its protein is CASIREAGSYEQYF.

The rearrangement uses TRBV19 and TRBJ2-2; 11 nucleotides line up with TRBD1. Looked up from germline, CDR1 is LNHDA and CDR2 is SQIVND (reference sequence). This CDR3 comprises 15 residues. With V trimmed by 6 bases and J by 6 bases, 6 bases remained unmatched. In DNA, the CDR3 is TGTGCCAGTAGGTGGACAGGGGGCTTTTCCGGGGAGCTGTTTTTT. Amino acid sequence: CASRWTGGFSGELFF.

The rearrangement links TRBV7-2 to TRBJ2-7; maybe TRBD2 (5 bases). The germline V and J ends were trimmed by 1 base and 0 bases, with 13 bases remaining between them. The CDR3 spans 16 residues. Per germline, CDR1 SGHTA and CDR2 FQGNSA. CDR3 sequence reads: CASSLVLGISSYEQYF. The CDR3 bases are TGTGCCAGCAGCTTAGTTCTCGGGATCAGCTCCTACGAGCAGTACTTC.

In DNA form, the CDR3 reads TGTGCCAGCTCAGCCAGGCCGCAACTTAGCGGACAACTATCCACAGATACGCAGTATTTT. As protein: CASSARPQLSGQLSTDTQYF. V usage is TRBV18 and J usage is TRBJ2-3; D may be TRBD2 (6 bases). This CDR3 is 20 amino acids long. V was cut by 5 bases and J by 2 bases, with 29 bases left in between. Germline V gene data show CDR1 as KGHSH and CDR2 as LQKENI. Supplemented by reference TRBV18 and TRBJ2-3, the full variable domain reads NAGVMQNPRHLVRRRGQEARLRCSPMKGHSHVYWYRQLPEEGLKFMVYLQKENIIDESGMPKERFSAEFPKEGPSILRIQQVVRGDSAAYFCASSARPQLSGQLSTDTQYFGPGTRLTVL.

The chain recombines TRBV18 with TRBJ2-3; no definite D call. V lost 2 bases and J 0 bases, leaving 15 bases between the germline ends. Germline CDR1 is KGHSH and CDR2 is LQKENI. The CDR3 contains 17 residues. The CDR3 nucleotides are TGTGCCAGCTCACCAACCTTGTTAGTTACTAGCACAGATACGCAGTATTTT. As protein: CASSPTLLVTSTDTQYF.

The chain couples TRBV9 to TRBJ2-3; D is possibly TRBD2 (7 bases). The CDR3 contains 16 residues. V was clipped by 2 bases and J by 0 bases, with 13 bases between them. Germline V gives CDR1 SGDLS, CDR2 YYNGEE. Here the CDR3 reads CASSVSAGASTDTQYF. Written as DNA, the CDR3 is TGTGCCAGCAGCGTCTCGGCGGGGGCTAGCACAGATACGCAGTATTTT.

This clone was detected only once. CDR3 DNA sequence: TGTGCCAGCAGTTTATTAACCAAGGGGAGGGCTGGCACAGATACGCAGTATTTT. Translated, it gives CASSLLTKGRAGTDTQYF. This chain connects TRBV27 to TRBJ2-3; 7 positions agree with TRBD2. CDR1 is MNHEY and CDR2 is SMNVEV in the germline V gene (reference sequence). The ends lost 1 base at V and 1 base at J; junction bases unmatched: 11. The CDR3 length is 18 residues.

The chain combines TRBV10-2 with TRBJ1-2; D not certain. The CDR3 covers 16 residues. Trimming removed 6 bases at V and 0 bases at J, with 17 bases between. Per germline, CDR1 WSHSY and CDR2 SAAADI. The CDR3 reads CASSWIAAPTNYGYTF. CDR3 in DNA: TGCGCCAGCAGCTGGATAGCGGCACCGACTAACTATGGCTACACCTTC.

The J gene is TRBJ2-3, the V gene TRBV5-4; D call uncertain. Trimming cost V 0 bases and J 3 bases, with 5 bases left between them. In germline, CDR1 is SGHNT, CDR2 YYREEE (reference sequence). The CDR3 is made up of 13 amino acids. The CDR3 region is CASSLERTDTQYF. In nucleotides, the CDR3 is TGTGCCAGCAGCTTGGAGAGAACAGATACGCAGTATTTT.

This chain connects TRBV4-3 to TRBJ1-5, with no clear D. CDR3 length: 13 residues. Germline values: CDR1 LGHNA, CDR2 YSLEER. Trimming removed 2 bases from V and 7 bases from J, with 9 bases in between. As DNA, the CDR3 is TGCGCCAGCAGCCAACACCCGGAGCAGCCCCAGCATTTT. It specifies CASSQHPEQPQHF.